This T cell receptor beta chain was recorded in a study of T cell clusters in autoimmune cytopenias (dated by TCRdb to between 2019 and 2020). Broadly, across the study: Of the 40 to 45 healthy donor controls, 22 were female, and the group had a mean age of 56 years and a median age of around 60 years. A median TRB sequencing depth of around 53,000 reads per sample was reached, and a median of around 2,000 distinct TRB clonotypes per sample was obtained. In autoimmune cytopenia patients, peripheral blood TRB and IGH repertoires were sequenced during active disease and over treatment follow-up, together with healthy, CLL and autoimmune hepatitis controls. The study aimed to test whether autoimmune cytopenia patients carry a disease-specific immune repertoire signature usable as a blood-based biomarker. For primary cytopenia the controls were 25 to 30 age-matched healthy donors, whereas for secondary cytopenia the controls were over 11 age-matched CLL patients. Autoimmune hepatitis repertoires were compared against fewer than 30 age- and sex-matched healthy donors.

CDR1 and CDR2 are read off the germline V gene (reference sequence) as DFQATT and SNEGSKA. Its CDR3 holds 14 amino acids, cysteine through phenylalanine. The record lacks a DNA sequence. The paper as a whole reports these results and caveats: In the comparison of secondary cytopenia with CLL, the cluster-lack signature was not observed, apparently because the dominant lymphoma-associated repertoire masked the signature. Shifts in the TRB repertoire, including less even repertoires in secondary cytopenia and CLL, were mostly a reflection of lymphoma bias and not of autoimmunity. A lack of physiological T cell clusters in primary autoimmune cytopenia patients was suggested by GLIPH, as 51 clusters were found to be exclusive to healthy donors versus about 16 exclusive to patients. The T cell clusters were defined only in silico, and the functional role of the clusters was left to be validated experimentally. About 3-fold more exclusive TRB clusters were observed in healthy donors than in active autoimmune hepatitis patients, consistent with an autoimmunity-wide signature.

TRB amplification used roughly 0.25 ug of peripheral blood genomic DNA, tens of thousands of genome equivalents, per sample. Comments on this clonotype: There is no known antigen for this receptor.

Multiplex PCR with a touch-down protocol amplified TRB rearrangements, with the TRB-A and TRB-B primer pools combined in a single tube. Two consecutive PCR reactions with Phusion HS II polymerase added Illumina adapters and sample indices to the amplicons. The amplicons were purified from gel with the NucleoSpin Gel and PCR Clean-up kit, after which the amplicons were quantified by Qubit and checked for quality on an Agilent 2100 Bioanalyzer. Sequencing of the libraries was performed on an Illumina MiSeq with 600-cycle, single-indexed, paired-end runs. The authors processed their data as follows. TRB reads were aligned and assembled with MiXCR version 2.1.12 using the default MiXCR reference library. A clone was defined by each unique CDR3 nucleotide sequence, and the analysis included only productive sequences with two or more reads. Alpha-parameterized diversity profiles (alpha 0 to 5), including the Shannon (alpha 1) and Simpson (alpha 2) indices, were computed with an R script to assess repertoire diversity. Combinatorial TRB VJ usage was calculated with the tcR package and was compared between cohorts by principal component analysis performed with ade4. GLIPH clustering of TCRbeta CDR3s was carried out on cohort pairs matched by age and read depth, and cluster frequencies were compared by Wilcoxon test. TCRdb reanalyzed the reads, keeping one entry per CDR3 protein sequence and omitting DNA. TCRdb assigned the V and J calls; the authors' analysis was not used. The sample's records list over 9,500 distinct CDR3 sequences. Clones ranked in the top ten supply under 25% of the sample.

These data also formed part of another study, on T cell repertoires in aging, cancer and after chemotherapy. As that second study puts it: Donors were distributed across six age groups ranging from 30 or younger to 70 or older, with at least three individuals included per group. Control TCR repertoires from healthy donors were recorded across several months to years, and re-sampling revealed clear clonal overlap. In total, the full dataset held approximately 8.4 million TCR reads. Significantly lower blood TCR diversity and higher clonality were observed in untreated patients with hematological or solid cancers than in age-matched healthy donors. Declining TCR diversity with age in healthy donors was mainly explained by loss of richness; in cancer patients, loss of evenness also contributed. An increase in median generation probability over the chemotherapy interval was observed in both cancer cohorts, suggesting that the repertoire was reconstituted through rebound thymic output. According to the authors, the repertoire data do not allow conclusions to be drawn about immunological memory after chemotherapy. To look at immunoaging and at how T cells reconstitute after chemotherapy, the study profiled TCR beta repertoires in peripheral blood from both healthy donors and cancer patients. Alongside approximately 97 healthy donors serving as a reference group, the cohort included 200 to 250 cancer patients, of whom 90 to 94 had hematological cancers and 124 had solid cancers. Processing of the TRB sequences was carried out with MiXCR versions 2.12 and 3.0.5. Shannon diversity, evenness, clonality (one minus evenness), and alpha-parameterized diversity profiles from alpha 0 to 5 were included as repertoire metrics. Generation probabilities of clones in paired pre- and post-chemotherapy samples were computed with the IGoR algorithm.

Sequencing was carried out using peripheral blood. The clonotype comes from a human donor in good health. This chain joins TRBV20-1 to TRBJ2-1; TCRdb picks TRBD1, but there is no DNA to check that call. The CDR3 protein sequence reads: CSAKQGAYNNEQFF.